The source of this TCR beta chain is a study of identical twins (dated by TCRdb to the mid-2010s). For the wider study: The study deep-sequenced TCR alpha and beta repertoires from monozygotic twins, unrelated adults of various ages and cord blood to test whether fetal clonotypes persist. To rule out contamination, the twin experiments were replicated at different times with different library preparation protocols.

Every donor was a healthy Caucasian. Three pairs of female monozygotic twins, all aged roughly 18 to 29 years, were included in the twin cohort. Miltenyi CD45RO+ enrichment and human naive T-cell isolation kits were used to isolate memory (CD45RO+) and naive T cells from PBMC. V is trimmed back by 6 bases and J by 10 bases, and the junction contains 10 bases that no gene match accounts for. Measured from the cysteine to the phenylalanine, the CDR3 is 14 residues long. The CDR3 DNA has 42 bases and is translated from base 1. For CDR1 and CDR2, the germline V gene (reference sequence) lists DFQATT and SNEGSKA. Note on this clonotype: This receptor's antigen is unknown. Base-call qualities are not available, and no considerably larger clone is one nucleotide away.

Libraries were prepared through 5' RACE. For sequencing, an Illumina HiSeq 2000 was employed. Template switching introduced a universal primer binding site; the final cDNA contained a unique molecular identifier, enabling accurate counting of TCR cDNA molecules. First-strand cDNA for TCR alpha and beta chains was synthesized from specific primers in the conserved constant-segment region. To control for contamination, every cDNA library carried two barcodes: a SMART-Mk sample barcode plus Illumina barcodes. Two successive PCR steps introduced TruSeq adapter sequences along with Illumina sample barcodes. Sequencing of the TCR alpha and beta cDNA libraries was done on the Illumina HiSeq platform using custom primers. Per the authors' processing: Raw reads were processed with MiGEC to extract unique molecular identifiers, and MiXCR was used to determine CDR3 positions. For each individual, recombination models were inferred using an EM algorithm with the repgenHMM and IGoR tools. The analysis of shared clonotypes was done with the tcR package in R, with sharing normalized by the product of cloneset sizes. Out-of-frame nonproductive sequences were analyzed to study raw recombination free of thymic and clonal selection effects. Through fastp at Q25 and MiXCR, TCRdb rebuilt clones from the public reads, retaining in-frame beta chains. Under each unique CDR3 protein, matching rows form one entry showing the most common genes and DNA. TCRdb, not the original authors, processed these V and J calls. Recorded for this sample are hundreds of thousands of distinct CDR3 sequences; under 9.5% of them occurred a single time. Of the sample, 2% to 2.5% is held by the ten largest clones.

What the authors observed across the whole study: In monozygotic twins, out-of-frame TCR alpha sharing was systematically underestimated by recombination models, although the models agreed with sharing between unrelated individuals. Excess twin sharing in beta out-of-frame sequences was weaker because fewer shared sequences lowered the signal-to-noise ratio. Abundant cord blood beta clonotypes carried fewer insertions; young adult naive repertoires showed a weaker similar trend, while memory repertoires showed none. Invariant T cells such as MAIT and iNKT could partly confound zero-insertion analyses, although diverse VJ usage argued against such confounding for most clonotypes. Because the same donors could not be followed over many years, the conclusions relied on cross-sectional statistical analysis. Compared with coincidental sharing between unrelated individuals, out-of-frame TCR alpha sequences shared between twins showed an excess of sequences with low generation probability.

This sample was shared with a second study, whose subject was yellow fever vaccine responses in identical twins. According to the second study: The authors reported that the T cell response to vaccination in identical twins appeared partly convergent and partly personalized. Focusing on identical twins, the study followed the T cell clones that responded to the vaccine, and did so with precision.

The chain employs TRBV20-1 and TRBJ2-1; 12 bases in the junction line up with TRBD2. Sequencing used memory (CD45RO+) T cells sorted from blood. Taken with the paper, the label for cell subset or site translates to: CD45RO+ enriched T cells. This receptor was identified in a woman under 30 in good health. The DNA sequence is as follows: TGCAGTGCCCGGACTAGCGGGGATCTACCGGAGCAGTTCTTC. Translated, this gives CSARTSGDLPEQFF.